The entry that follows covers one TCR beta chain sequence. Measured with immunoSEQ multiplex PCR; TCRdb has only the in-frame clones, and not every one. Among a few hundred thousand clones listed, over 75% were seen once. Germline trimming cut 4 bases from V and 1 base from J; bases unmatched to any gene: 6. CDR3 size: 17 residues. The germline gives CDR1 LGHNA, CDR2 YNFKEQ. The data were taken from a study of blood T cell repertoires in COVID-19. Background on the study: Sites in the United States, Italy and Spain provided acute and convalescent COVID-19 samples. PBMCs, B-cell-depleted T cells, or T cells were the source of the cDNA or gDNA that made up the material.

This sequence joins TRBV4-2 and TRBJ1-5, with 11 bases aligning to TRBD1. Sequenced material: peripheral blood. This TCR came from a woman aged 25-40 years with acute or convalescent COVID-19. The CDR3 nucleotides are TGTGCCAGCAGCCTTTCCGGGACAGGGGGGAGCAATCAGCCCCAGCATTTT. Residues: CASSLSGTGGSNQPQHF.